The rows below give T cell receptor beta chains drawn from one sample of a study of blood T cell repertoires in COVID-19. Clones were read by immunoSEQ multiplex PCR, and TCRdb kept only the in-frame ones, dropping some. The sample carries 110,000 to 150,000 clones, roughly three quarters recorded once. The sequenced material came from PBMCs or T cells enriched from blood (not recorded which). Source of these receptors: a woman between 50 and 59 years old who had recovered from COVID-19. Both conserved end residues are part of each CDR3. The order of the fields is D gene, clone size, V gene, J gene, CDR3 protein, CDR3 DNA. D genes are given only for firm matches. Where a row states a size, it is once, few, many or the class of an expanded clone; other rows omit it.

TRBD1	few	TRBV5-5	TRBJ1-2	CASRDRTGDYGYTF	TGTGCCAGCAGGGACCGGACAGGGGACTATGGCTACACCTTC
.	.	TRBV3-1/TRBV3-2	TRBJ1-1	CASSPRTLNTEAFF	TGTGCCAGCAGCCCGCGGACACTGAACACTGAAGCTTTCTTT
.	once	TRBV2	TRBJ2-4	CASSEQPGGGNIQYF	TGTGCCAGCAGTGAACAACCCGGCGGCGGAAACATTCAGTACTTC
TRBD1	.	TRBV6-5	TRBJ1-6	CAGTSGTGGDSPLHF	TGTGCCGGAACCTCCGGGACAGGGGGCGATTCACCCCTCCACTTT
TRBD1	.	TRBV7-8	TRBJ2-2	CASGPGQGSTGELFF	TGTGCCAGCGGCCCGGGACAGGGATCCACCGGGGAGCTGTTTTTT
.	few	TRBV7-2	TRBJ1-1	CASSLAHQWNTEAFF	TGTGCCAGCAGCTTAGCACATCAGTGGAACACTGAAGCTTTCTTT
.	.	TRBV27	TRBJ2-2	CASGLNTGELFF	TGTGCCAGCGGCCTGAACACCGGGGAGCTGTTTTTT
.	.	TRBV4-2	TRBJ1-1	CASSQAQGGANTEAFF	TGTGCCAGCAGCCAAGCCCAGGGCGGCGCGAACACTGAAGCTTTCTTT
TRBD1	few	TRBV4-1	TRBJ1-1	CASSRGQVNTEAFF	TGCGCCAGCAGCCGGGGACAGGTGAACACTGAAGCTTTCTTT
.	.	TRBV25-1	TRBJ2-7	CASSTGYEQYF	TGTGCCAGCAGTACAGGTTACGAGCAGTACTTC
.	.	TRBV28	TRBJ2-3	CASSSQADTQYF	TGTGCCAGCAGTTCACAGGCGGATACGCAGTATTTT
TRBD1	few	TRBV3-1/TRBV3-2	TRBJ1-4	CASSRKRGTGTEKLFF	TGTGCCAGCAGCCGAAAACGTGGGACAGGGACTGAAAAACTGTTTTTT
TRBD1	few	TRBV29-1	TRBJ2-2	CSVEDSLAGQGNTGELFF	TGCAGCGTTGAAGATTCTTTGGCGGGACAGGGTAATACCGGGGAGCTGTTTTTT
.	.	TRBV5-8	TRBJ2-1	CASRSQISPYNEQFF	TGTGCCAGCAGGTCACAGATTTCTCCCTACAATGAGCAGTTCTTC
.	once	TRBV10-3	TRBJ1-2	CAISESGIYGYTF	TGTGCCATCAGTGAGTCCGGGATCTATGGCTACACCTTC
TRBD2	.	TRBV27	TRBJ2-1	CASSPGLQFYNEQFF	TGTGCCAGCAGCCCGGGACTACAATTCTACAATGAGCAGTTCTTC
.	.	TRBV18	TRBJ1-1	CASSPPVSDMNTEAFF	TGTGCCAGCTCACCACCGGTCAGCGATATGAACACTGAAGCTTTCTTT
TRBD1	few	TRBV5-1	TRBJ1-4	CASSLQGTNEKLFF	TGCGCCAGCAGCTTACAGGGGACTAATGAAAAACTGTTTTTT
.	.	TRBV19	TRBJ1-5	CASSIASGASNQPQHF	TGTGCCAGTAGTATAGCCTCAGGGGCGAGCAATCAGCCCCAGCATTTT
TRBD1	.	TRBV2	TRBJ1-1	CASQGDALNTEAFF	TGTGCCAGCCAGGGGGACGCTTTGAACACTGAAGCTTTCTTT
.	.	TRBV18	TRBJ2-5	CASSPKETQYF	TGTGCCAGCTCACCCAAAGAGACCCAGTACTTC
.	.	TRBV30	TRBJ2-1	CAWGRDNSYNEQFF	TGTGCCTGGGGCAGGGATAACTCCTACAATGAGCAGTTCTTC
TRBD2	.	TRBV4-1	TRBJ2-3	CASSQERGGYHTQYF	TGCGCCAGCAGCCAAGAACGCGGGGGGTATCATACGCAGTATTTT
TRBD1	.	TRBV2	TRBJ1-6	CASRDGQGSNSPLHF	TGTGCCAGCAGGGACGGACAGGGGTCTAATTCACCCCTCCACTTT
.	.	TRBV7-8	TRBJ1-4	CASSSGWANEKLFF	TGTGCCAGCAGCTCGGGGTGGGCTAATGAAAAACTGTTTTTT
.	.	TRBV5-5	TRBJ1-2	CASSYGQGRWVYGYTF	TGTGCCAGCAGCTACGGACAAGGAAGGTGGGTCTATGGCTACACCTTC
.	.	TRBV30	TRBJ2-3	CAWVSPLLASDTQYF	TGTGCCTGGGTTTCCCCTCTTCTAGCGTCAGATACGCAGTATTTT
TRBD1	.	TRBV5-1	TRBJ2-3	CASSGGDRKTTDTQYF	TGCGCCAGCAGCGGAGGGGACAGGAAGACCACAGATACGCAGTATTTT
TRBD1	.	TRBV4-2	TRBJ2-5	CASSQETGVETQYF	TGTGCCAGCAGCCAAGAGACAGGGGTAGAGACCCAGTACTTC
TRBD2	.	TRBV19	TRBJ2-2	CASSTRGWGSGAYYTGELFF	TGTGCCAGTAGTACAAGAGGCTGGGGCAGCGGGGCCTACTACACCGGGGAGCTGTTTTTT
.	once	TRBV9	TRBJ2-2	CASKTGNTGELFF	TGTGCCAGCAAAACGGGGAACACCGGGGAGCTGTTTTTT
.	.	TRBV24-1	TRBJ1-1	CATSVAEGSEAFF	TGTGCCACCAGTGTTGCAGAGGGTAGTGAAGCTTTCTTT
.	once	TRBV3-1/TRBV3-2	TRBJ2-7	CASSPRQSPYEQYF	TGTGCCAGCAGCCCGAGACAGTCCCCCTACGAGCAGTACTTC
.	.	TRBV2	TRBJ1-1	CASSEWQAGEAFF	TGTGCCAGCAGTGAGTGGCAGGCGGGTGAAGCTTTCTTT
.	.	TRBV7-9	TRBJ1-2	CASSLLQGYGYGYTF	TGTGCCAGCAGCTTACTACAGGGCTACGGCTATGGCTACACCTTC
.	.	TRBV2	TRBJ1-2	CASEAFNYGYTF	TGTGCCAGCGAGGCGTTTAACTATGGCTACACCTTC
.	few	TRBV30	TRBJ1-3	CAWSVWGVGNTIYF	TGTGCCTGGAGTGTATGGGGAGTTGGAAACACCATATATTTT
.	few	TRBV25-1	TRBJ1-2	CAKETYGYTF	TGTGCCAAGGAGACCTATGGCTACACCTTC
.	.	TRBV21-1	TRBJ1-5	CASSLRGQPQHF	TGTGCCAGCAGCCTAAGGGGGCAGCCCCAGCATTTT
.	.	TRBV6-5	TRBJ1-5	CASSTPSTVNQPQHF	TGTGCCAGCAGTACCCCCTCGACAGTGAATCAGCCCCAGCATTTT
.	.	TRBV5-1	TRBJ1-3	CASSLEGLDTIYF	TGCGCCAGCAGCTTGGAGGGACTGGACACCATATATTTT
.	.	TRBV30	TRBJ1-5	CAWSGLESNQPQHF	TGTGCCTGGAGCGGACTGGAGAGCAATCAGCCCCAGCATTTT
TRBD1	.	TRBV25-1	TRBJ1-6	CASSNRGKDSPLHF	TGTGCCAGCAGCAACAGGGGTAAGGATTCACCCCTCCACTTT
.	once	TRBV9	TRBJ2-3	CASSPQADTQYF	TGTGCCAGCAGCCCCCAGGCAGATACGCAGTATTTT
TRBD2	.	TRBV19	TRBJ2-1	CASSGLAGGRSSYNEQFF	TGTGCCAGTAGCGGACTAGCGGGGGGACGAAGCTCCTACAATGAGCAGTTCTTC
.	many	TRBV28	TRBJ1-1	CASSFIGGATEAFF	TGTGCCAGCAGTTTTATCGGGGGGGCGACTGAAGCTTTCTTT
.	.	TRBV7-2	TRBJ2-1	CASSLVGGNEQFF	TGTGCCAGCAGCTTAGTCGGGGGCAATGAGCAGTTCTTC
TRBD1	.	TRBV5-4	TRBJ2-1	CASSLETGVEQFF	TGTGCCAGCAGCTTGGAGACAGGGGTTGAGCAGTTCTTC
.	.	TRBV6-5	TRBJ1-4	CASSPGHGNEKLFF	TGTGCCAGCAGTCCGGGACACGGGAATGAAAAACTGTTTTTT
.	few	TRBV28	TRBJ2-7	CASLRGGDYEQYF	TGTGCCAGCCTCAGGGGAGGGGATTACGAGCAGTACTTC
.	.	TRBV3-1/TRBV3-2	TRBJ2-2	CASSQAWKRGRGTGELFF	TGTGCCAGCAGCCAAGCGTGGAAGAGGGGGCGGGGCACCGGGGAGCTGTTTTTT
TRBD1	.	TRBV5-1	TRBJ2-3	CASSFTGTGYTDTQYF	TGCGCCAGCAGCTTTACCGGGACAGGTTACACAGATACGCAGTATTTT
.	.	TRBV9	TRBJ2-3	CASSEGPRQDQLDTQYF	TGTGCCAGCAGCGAGGGGCCACGACAGGATCAGTTAGATACGCAGTATTTT
.	.	TRBV7-9	TRBJ1-5	CASSRSSGNQPQHF	TGTGCCAGCAGCCGGTCCTCTGGCAATCAGCCCCAGCATTTT